These 14 T cell receptor beta chains share one sample of origin, sequenced in a study of regulatory T cells in long-lasting Graves disease. The time point was: newly diagnosed GD, antithyroid drugs for less than 3 months. With RNA extracted from PBMCs as input, the TCR library was made. The TCR beta library used iRepertoire HTBI primers with Arm-PCR amplification of CDR3. MiXCR was run by TCRdb on the multiplex PCR reads, yielding one entry per CDR3 protein. Of roughly 500,000 distinct CDR3 sequences in the sample, more than 10% were seen once. This same sample was also part of a study on T cells in Graves' hyperthyroidism and ophthalmopathy.

The sequencing here drew on peripheral blood mononuclear cells (PBMCs), taken at new diagnosis, from a patient treated with antithyroid drugs. The receptors stem from a woman aged 25 to 39 with Graves disease.

This clonotype was observed many times. The chain employs TRBV24-1 and TRBJ1-2; D unresolved. Germline values: CDR1 KGHDR, CDR2 SFDVKD. The CDR3 consists of 15 residues. V was clipped by 0 bases and J by 5 bases, with 12 bases between them. The CDR3 loop is CATSDLDVPPYGYTF. CDR3 nucleotides: TGTGCCACCAGTGATTTGGACGTTCCCCCATATGGCTACACCTTC.

In this sample, this clonotype turned up many times. The chain couples TRBV30 to TRBJ1-3; no clear D gene. Germline V CDR1 and CDR2: GTSNPN, SVGIG (reference sequence). The CDR3 has 15 residues. V was shortened by 0 bases and J by 0 bases, with 9 bases between the two germline ends. The CDR3 region is CAWSVRPISGNTIYF. CDR3 DNA sequence: TGTGCCTGGAGTGTACGACCGATCTCTGGAAACACCATATATTTT.

This clonotype has at least ten counts. The DNA for the CDR3 is TGTGCCAGCAGGGGGCTGTGGGACAACAATGAGCAGTTCTTC. It specifies CASRGLWDNNEQFF. The rearrangement joins TRBV2 to TRBJ2-1, with TRBD1 as a possible D gene (6 bases). Trimming took off 6 bases at V and 5 bases at J, with 14 bases between the two ends. CDR3 length: 14 residues. CDR1 is SNHLY, CDR2 FYNNEI, per germline.

This clonotype showed up many times. The CDR3 spells CASSRREEDEQYF. CDR3 coding DNA: TGTGCCAGCAGTCGCAGGGAAGAAGACGAGCAGTACTTC. This chain links TRBV7-8 with TRBJ2-7, with D perhaps matching TRBD1 (5 bases). Germline assignment: CDR1 SGHVS and CDR2 FQNEAQ. V lost 6 bases and J 5 bases, leaving 14 bases between the germline ends. The CDR3 totals 13 residues.

There are many counts of this clonotype. This chain connects TRBV6-1 to TRBJ2-5, with D perhaps matching TRBD1 or TRBD2 (6 bases each). V dropped 6 bases and J dropped 3 bases, with 32 bases sitting between them. CDR3 length: 20 amino acids. Germline assignment: CDR1 MNHNS and CDR2 SASEGT. The CDR3 protein is CASRGLVEIRAGGGKETQYF. DNA of the CDR3: TGTGCCAGCAGGGGACTCGTTGAGATCCGGGCTGGAGGGGGGAAAGAGACCCAGTACTTC.

This clonotype came up many times. This rearrangement joins TRBV7-9 to TRBJ2-1; D perhaps matches TRBD1 (6 bases). The J call is in doubt because the DNA end fits TRBJ2-5 better. The CDR3 runs to 14 residues. The germline V gene encodes CDR1 SEHNR and CDR2 FQNEAQ (reference sequence). The CDR3 nucleotides are TGTGCCAGCAGCTTAGTGACAGGACAAGAGACCCAGTACTTC. It specifies CASSLVTGQETQYF.

This clonotype was counted at least ten times. This sequence joins TRBV19 and TRBJ1-2, with a possible D match to TRBD1 (5 bases). V was shortened by 7 bases and J by 4 bases, with 19 bases between the two germline ends. CDR1 and CDR2 from the germline V gene are LNHDA and SQIVND (reference sequence). The length of the CDR3 is 15 residues. The CDR3 coding sequence is TGTGCCAGTACCCTTAACGGGGCCCAGACCTATGGCTACACCTTC. It codes for CASTLNGAQTYGYTF.

The chain is built from TRBV6-5 and TRBJ2-2, with 10 bases matching TRBD1. V trimming: 0 bases; J trimming: 2 bases; junction bases outside the gene matches: 6. Germline-derived CDR1 and CDR2 are MNHEY and SVGAGI. This CDR3 contains 18 residues. Here the CDR3 DNA reads TGTGCCAGCAGTTACTCCCCCCTGACAGGGGGCAACACCGGGGAGCTGTTTTTT. Its translation: CASSYSPLTGGNTGELFF.

This clonotype came up many times. The V gene is TRBV6-1, the J gene TRBJ1-5; D might be TRBD1 (5 bases). Germline-derived CDR1 and CDR2 are MNHNS and SASEGT. This CDR3 has 15 residues. V lost 2 bases, J lost 7 bases, and 15 bases lay in between. In nucleotides, the CDR3 is TGTGCCAGCAGTGAAAGTTGGGGCGCCGGCCAGCCCCAGCATTTT. Translating gives CASSESWGAGQPQHF.

This clonotype was counted at least ten times. This sequence joins TRBV18 and TRBJ2-7; no clear D gene. Germline V gene lookup returns CDR1 KGHSH and CDR2 LQKENI. The ends were cut back, 3 bases at V and 2 bases at J, with 8 bases in the middle. The CDR3 runs to 13 residues. The CDR3 sequence: CASSPAQAYEQYF. As DNA, the CDR3 is TGTGCCAGCTCACCGGCGCAGGCCTACGAGCAGTACTTC.

The sample holds many counts of this clonotype. The V call is TRBV7-9, the J call TRBJ1-2; D ambiguous. The CDR3 is 13 residues long. V lost 1 base, J lost 4 bases, and 7 bases lay in between. CDR1 SEHNR and CDR2 FQNEAQ come from the germline V gene (reference sequence). CDR3 in DNA: TGTGCCAGCAGCTTAGTCACGGGCTATGGCTACACCTTC. As protein: CASSLVTGYGYTF. The entire variable domain, with the rest obtained from reference TRBV7-9 and TRBJ1-2, is as follows: DTGVSQNPRHKITKRGQNVTFRCDPISEHNRLYWYRQTLGQGPEFLTYFQNEAQLEKSRLLSDRFSAERPKGSFSTLEIQRTEQGDSAMYLCASSLVTGYGYTFGSGTRLTVV.

This clonotype was recorded at least ten times. The chain is built from TRBV30 and TRBJ1-2, with TRBD1 matching over 8 bases. The CDR3 loop spans 14 amino acids. Germline trimming cut 0 bases from V and 7 bases from J; bases unmatched to any gene: 7. CDR1 is GTSNPN and CDR2 is SVGIG in the germline V gene (reference sequence). CDR3 in amino acids: CAWSVLDRASGYTF. The CDR3 region has the DNA TGTGCCTGGAGTGTACTGGACAGGGCTTCTGGCTACACCTTC.

This clonotype showed up many times. This chain connects TRBV10-3 to TRBJ1-1; D is uncertain. V was pared by 3 bases and J by 2 bases, with 7 bases between. Per germline, CDR1 ENHRY and CDR2 SYGVKD. The CDR3 consists of 13 residues. CDR3 nucleotides: TGTGCCATCAGTGACAAGATAAACACTGAAGCTTTCTTT. The encoded protein is CAISDKINTEAFF.

This clonotype was detected many times. This sequence joins TRBV2 and TRBJ2-2, with D perhaps matching TRBD1 (6 bases). V lost 5 bases and J lost 4, with 11 bases in between. CDR1 and CDR2 (germline): SNHLY, FYNNEI. The CDR3 is 14 residues long. The CDR3 here is CASSPGHSTGELFF. CDR3 nucleotides: TGTGCCAGCAGTCCGGGACACAGCACCGGGGAGCTGTTTTTT.